Described below is a single T cell receptor beta chain sequence and its context. Its matching antigen is unknown. Unique molecular identifiers had been added to the TCR beta cDNA libraries. TCRdb called the PCR reads again in MiXCR, with one record for every CDR3 protein. The table records 700,000 to 900,000 distinct CDR3 sequences, around 42% of them present only once. This CDR3 region has 13 residues. Trimming removed 5 bases from V and 6 bases from J, with 13 bases in between. Per germline, CDR1 KGHSH and CDR2 LQKENI. The sample is drawn from a study of post-analysis software for immune sequencing data. Findings and limits, study-wide: In patients, TRBV5-6, TRBV5-1 and TRBV20-1 belonged to roughly 5 TRBV segments found more frequently than in controls.

This chain connects TRBV18 to TRBJ1-1; D is ambiguous. The sequenced sample was blood. This clonotype was obtained from a girl aged 10 to 17 with multiple sclerosis. Written as DNA, the CDR3 is TGTGCCAGCTCAACAGCCCCAACCGCTGAAGCTTTCTTT. This codes for CASSTAPTAEAFF.